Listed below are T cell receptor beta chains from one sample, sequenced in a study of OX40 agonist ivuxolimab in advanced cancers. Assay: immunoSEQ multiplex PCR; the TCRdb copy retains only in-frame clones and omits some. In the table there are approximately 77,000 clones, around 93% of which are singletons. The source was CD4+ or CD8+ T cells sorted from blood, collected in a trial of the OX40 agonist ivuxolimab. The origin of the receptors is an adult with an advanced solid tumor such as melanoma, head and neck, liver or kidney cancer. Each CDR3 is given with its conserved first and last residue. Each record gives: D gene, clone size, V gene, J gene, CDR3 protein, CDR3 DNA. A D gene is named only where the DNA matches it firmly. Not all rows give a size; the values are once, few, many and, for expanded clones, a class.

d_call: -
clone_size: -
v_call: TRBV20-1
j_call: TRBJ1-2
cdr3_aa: CSAREQTLYTF
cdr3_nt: TGCAGTGCTAGGGAACAGACTCTCTACACCTTC

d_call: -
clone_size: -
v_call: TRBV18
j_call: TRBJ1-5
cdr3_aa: CASSPTGSSDQPQHF
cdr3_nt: TGTGCCAGCTCACCAACGGGCAGTTCGGATCAGCCCCAGCATTTT

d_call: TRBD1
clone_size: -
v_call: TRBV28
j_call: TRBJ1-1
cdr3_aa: CASRTTGRDTEAFF
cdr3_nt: TGTGCCAGCAGAACGACAGGGAGGGACACTGAAGCTTTCTTT

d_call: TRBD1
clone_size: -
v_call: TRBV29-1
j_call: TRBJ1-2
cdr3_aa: CSVSWTGGSPTF
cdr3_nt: TGCAGCGTTTCGTGGACAGGTGGAAGTCCCACCTTC

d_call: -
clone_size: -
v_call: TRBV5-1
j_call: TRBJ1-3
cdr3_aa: CASSLAGDGNTIYF
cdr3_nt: TGCGCCAGCAGCTTGGCCGGGGATGGAAACACCATATATTTT

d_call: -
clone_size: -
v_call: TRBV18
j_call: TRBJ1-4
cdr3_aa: CATGSGGDEKLFF
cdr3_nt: TGTGCCACCGGAAGCGGAGGGGACGAAAAACTGTTTTTT

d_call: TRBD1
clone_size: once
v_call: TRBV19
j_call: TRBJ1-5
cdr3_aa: CASSQQGRDQPQHF
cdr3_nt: TGTGCCAGTAGTCAACAGGGGAGGGATCAGCCCCAGCATTTT

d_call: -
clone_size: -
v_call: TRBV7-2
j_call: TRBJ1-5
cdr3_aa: CASSPVGSNQPQHF
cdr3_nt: TGTGCCAGCAGCCCCGTAGGGAGCAATCAGCCCCAGCATTTT

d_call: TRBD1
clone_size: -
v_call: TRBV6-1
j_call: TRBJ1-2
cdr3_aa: CASSITGVEYGYTF
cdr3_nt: TGTGCCAGCAGTATAACAGGGGTCGAATATGGCTACACCTTC

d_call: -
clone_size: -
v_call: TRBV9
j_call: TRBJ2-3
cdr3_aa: CASSVGPLDTQYF
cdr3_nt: TGTGCCAGCAGCGTAGGTCCGTTAGATACGCAGTATTTT

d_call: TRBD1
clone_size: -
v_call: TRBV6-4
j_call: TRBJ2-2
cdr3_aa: CASSPSGQGWYTGELFF
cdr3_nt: TGTGCCAGCAGTCCGTCGGGACAGGGATGGTACACCGGGGAGCTGTTTTTT

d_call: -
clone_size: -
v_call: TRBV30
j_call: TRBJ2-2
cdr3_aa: CAWSFNTGELFF
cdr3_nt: TGTGCCTGGAGTTTCAACACCGGGGAGCTGTTTTTT

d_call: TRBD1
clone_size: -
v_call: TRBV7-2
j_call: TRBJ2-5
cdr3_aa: CASSLASRQGHDF
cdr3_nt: TGTGCCAGCAGCTTAGCGTCCCGACAGGGGCACGACTTC

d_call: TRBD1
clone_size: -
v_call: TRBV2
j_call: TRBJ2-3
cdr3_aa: CASSASTGSDTQYF
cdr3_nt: TGTGCCAGCAGTGCCTCGACAGGGTCAGATACGCAGTATTTT

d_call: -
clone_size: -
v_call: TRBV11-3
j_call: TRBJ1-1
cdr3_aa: CASSLVGFPARCPEAFF
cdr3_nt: TGTGCCAGCAGCTTAGTCGGGTTCCCCGCTCGGTGCCCTGAAGCTTTCTTT

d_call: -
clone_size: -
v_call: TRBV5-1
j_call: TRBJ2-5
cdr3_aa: CASSGGPLETQYF
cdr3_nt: TGCGCCAGCAGTGGGGGGCCCCTAGAGACCCAGTACTTC

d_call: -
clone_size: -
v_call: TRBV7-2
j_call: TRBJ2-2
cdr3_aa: CASSTLGTTPGELFF
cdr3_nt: TGTGCCAGCAGTACCCTGGGGACAACCCCCGGGGAGCTGTTTTTT

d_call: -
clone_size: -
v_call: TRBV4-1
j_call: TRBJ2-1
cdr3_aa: CASSQDPSSYNEQFF
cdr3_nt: TGCGCCAGCAGCCAAGATCCCAGCTCCTACAATGAGCAGTTCTTC

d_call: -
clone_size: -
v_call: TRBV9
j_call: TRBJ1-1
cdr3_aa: CASSSFGLEAFF
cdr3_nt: TGTGCCAGCAGCTCTTTTGGGCTAGAGGCTTTCTTT

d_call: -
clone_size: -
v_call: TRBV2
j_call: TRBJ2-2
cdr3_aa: CASSDLQADTGELFF
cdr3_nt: TGTGCCAGCAGTGATCTTCAGGCGGACACCGGGGAGCTGTTTTTT

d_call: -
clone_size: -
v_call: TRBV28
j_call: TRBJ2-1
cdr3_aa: CASSLGSGGPLNEQFF
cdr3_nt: TGTGCCAGCAGCTTGGGATCGGGGGGCCCCCTCAATGAGCAGTTCTTC

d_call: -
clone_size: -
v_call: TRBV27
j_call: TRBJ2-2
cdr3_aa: CASSSQRGTGELFF
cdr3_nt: TGTGCCAGCAGTTCACAGAGGGGCACCGGGGAGCTGTTTTTT

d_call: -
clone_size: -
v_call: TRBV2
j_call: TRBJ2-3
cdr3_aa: CASGTGTDTQYF
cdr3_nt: TGTGCCAGCGGAACGGGAACAGATACGCAGTATTTT

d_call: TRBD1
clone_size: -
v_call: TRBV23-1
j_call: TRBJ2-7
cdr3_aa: CASSLLVDRGDYFYEQYF
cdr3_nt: TGCGCCAGCAGTCTGTTAGTGGACAGGGGCGATTACTTCTACGAGCAGTACTTC

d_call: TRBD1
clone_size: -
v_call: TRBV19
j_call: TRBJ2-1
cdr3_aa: CASSTQTGVPEQFF
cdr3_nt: TGTGCCAGTAGTACACAGACAGGGGTGCCTGAGCAGTTCTTC

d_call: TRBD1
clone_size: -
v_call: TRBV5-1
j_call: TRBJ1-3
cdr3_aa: CASSYGQGGNTIYF
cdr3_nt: TGCGCCAGCAGCTATGGACAGGGGGGAAACACCATATATTTT